These 5 T cell receptor beta chains were all obtained from the same sample, sequenced in a study of T cells in Graves' hyperthyroidism and ophthalmopathy. RNA transcripts provided the source from which TCR beta CDR3 regions were amplified. When the TCR CDR3 underwent first-round RT-PCR, the HTBI primer set was used. TCRdb passed the multiplex PCR reads through MiXCR, listing each CDR3 protein once. Among about 410,000 distinct CDR3 sequences listed, roughly 15% were seen once. Sequencing was performed on blood. The receptors were sampled from a woman aged 25 to 45 with Graves' ophthalmopathy.

This clonotype came up a few times. The gene calls are TRBV6-4 and TRBJ2-2; perhaps TRBD1 as D (5 bases). The CDR3 runs 15 residues. Between the trimmed V and J ends, which lost 5 bases and 1 base, there was a span of 11 bases. From germline, CDR1 is MRHNA and CDR2 SNTAGT. CDR3 coding DNA: TGTGCCAGCAGTAAGGAAACAGGGAACACCGGGGAGCTGTTTTTT. Translation: CASSKETGNTGELFF.

The table lists this clonotype with many counts. V is TRBV18 and J is TRBJ1-2; a possible D gene is TRBD1 (6 bases). This CDR3 is 14 amino acids long. Per germline, CDR1 KGHSH and CDR2 LQKENI. Trimming removed 0 bases at V and 5 bases at J, with 10 bases between. The chain's CDR3 is CASSPPATGYGYTF. The CDR3, as DNA: TGTGCCAGCTCACCACCGGCGACAGGATATGGCTACACCTTC.

This clonotype appeared many times. The chain has TRBV20-1 and TRBJ2-3; 9 positions agree with TRBD1. V shed 1 base and J 6 bases; nucleotides not matched to a gene: 8. The CDR3 covers 15 residues. Germline V gene sequence: CDR1 DFQATT, CDR2 SNEGSKA (reference sequence). The CDR3 DNA follows: TGCAGTGCTAGAGCTGGGACAGGGATGGTGGATACGCAGTATTTT. Translation: CSARAGTGMVDTQYF.

This clonotype has more than one count but fewer than ten. This chain uses TRBV6-6 with TRBJ2-7, with TRBD2 matching over 9 bases. Trimming at V came to 1 base and at J to 7 bases, leaving 17 bases not matched to a gene. CDR1 is MNHNY and CDR2 is SVGAGI in the germline V gene (reference sequence). This CDR3 has 18 residues. CDR3 amino acids: CASSYLGSRSGGPGEQYF. CDR3 nucleotide sequence: TGTGCCAGCAGTTACTTGGGGTCCCGAAGCGGGGGGCCTGGGGAGCAGTACTTC.

This clonotype was counted a few times. V gene TRBV29-1 combines with J gene TRBJ1-6, with a tentative D call TRBD1 (6 bases). CDR3 length equals 14 residues. Trimming left V 8 bases short and J 7 bases short, with 18 bases between. Looked up from germline, CDR1 is SQVTM and CDR2 is ANQGSEA. The CDR3 loop is CSSSSGTPNSPLHF. The CDR3 nucleotides read TGCAGCAGTTCCAGCGGGACACCAAATTCACCCCTCCACTTT.